This is a list of T cell receptor beta chains from one sample in a study of Ad26.COV2.S vaccination and SARS-CoV-2 variants. The protocol was immunoSEQ multiplex PCR, while the TCRdb copy is restricted to in-frame clones and leaves out a portion. Of 350,000 to 450,000 clones in the sample, about four fifths were seen once. The material sequenced was peripheral blood, taken in a trial of Ad26.COV2.S vaccine versus placebo. The receptor source for this set is a person between 18 and 65 years old who received the Ad26.COV2.S COVID-19 vaccine or a placebo. CDR3s include the opening cysteine and the closing phenylalanine or tryptophan. The D gene is left open where the match is weak. The size entry is marked missing in some rows and otherwise reads once, few, many or a size class.

D	V	J	size	DNA	CDR3
-	TRBV12-3/TRBV12-4	TRBJ1-1	-	TGTGCCAGCAGTTTGAAACAGAACACTGAAGCTTTCTTT	CASSLKQNTEAFF
TRBD2	TRBV7-2	TRBJ2-5	-	TGTGCCAGCAGCCCCGGGAGGGCGGAGACCCAGTACTTC	CASSPGRAETQYF
TRBD1	TRBV2	TRBJ2-2	-	TGTGCCAGCGGCCGGGACAGGGGGTACGGGGAGCTGTTTTTT	CASGRDRGYGELFF
-	TRBV5-1	TRBJ2-3	-	TGCGCCAGCAGCTTTAATTGGGGAGATACGCAGTATTTT	CASSFNWGDTQYF
-	TRBV5-1	TRBJ2-5	-	TGCGCCAGCAGCTTGGATGTGACCCAGTACTTC	CASSLDVTQYF
-	TRBV5-5	TRBJ1-1	-	TGTGCCAGCAGCTTGTTCGGGGACACTGAAGCTTTCTTT	CASSLFGDTEAFF
-	TRBV7-2	TRBJ1-2	-	TGTGCCAGCAGCTTAGCTCTCATGGCTGGAGCAAATGGCTACACCTTC	CASSLALMAGANGYTF
TRBD1	TRBV6-6	TRBJ1-1	-	TGTGCCAGCAGTTCACAGGGGAAAAGGCGTAACACTGAAGCTTTCTTT	CASSSQGKRRNTEAFF
-	TRBV21-1	TRBJ1-2	-	TGTGCCAGCAGCACTGCGGGAGATGGGACAGAGTATGGCTACACCTTC	CASSTAGDGTEYGYTF
-	TRBV7-9	TRBJ1-2	-	TGTGCCAGCAGCTTCAATCAGGGAAGTGGTGGCTACACCTTC	CASSFNQGSGGYTF
TRBD2	TRBV24-1	TRBJ2-3	-	TGTGCCACCAGTGACCCCGAACTAGCGGGCCCCACAGATACGCAGTATTTT	CATSDPELAGPTDTQYF
TRBD2	TRBV19	TRBJ2-7	-	TGTGCCAGTAGCTTTACTAGCGGCCGCTCCTACGAGCAGTACTTC	CASSFTSGRSYEQYF
-	TRBV6-4	TRBJ1-1	-	TGTGCCAGCAGTGACCAACCGGGGACTGAAGCTTTCTTT	CASSDQPGTEAFF
-	TRBV4-2	TRBJ2-2	-	TGTGCCAGCAGCCAACTATCCCTCCGGGGCAACACCGGGGAGCTGTTTTTT	CASSQLSLRGNTGELFF
TRBD2	TRBV5-4	TRBJ2-2	-	TGTGCCAGCAGCATCGGGACTAGCGGGGGGGCCGGGGAGCTGTTTTTT	CASSIGTSGGAGELFF
-	TRBV10-1	TRBJ2-2	few	TGCGCCAGCAGTGGCAGTAACACCGGGGAGCTGTTTTTT	CASSGSNTGELFF
-	TRBV18	TRBJ1-2	once	TGTGCCAGCTCACCAGGTTCGGGGGTAGGCTATGGCTACACCTTC	CASSPGSGVGYGYTF
-	TRBV11-3	TRBJ2-1	-	TGTGCCAGCAGCTCGGGACTGTACAATGAGCAGTTCTTC	CASSSGLYNEQFF
-	TRBV19	TRBJ1-2	-	TGTGCCAGTAGTATAGTAGGAGGGCGCTATGGCTACACCTTC	CASSIVGGRYGYTF
TRBD1	TRBV18	TRBJ1-4	-	TGTGCCAGCTCACCGACGACAGGGGAAGGGAAACTGTTTTTT	CASSPTTGEGKLFF
TRBD1	TRBV27	TRBJ1-5	once	TGTGCCAGCAGGGACAGGGGGCTCCCTAATCAGCCCCAGCATTTT	CASRDRGLPNQPQHF
-	TRBV10-2	TRBJ2-5	-	TGCGCCAGCAGTGAGTCCCAAGAGACCCAGTACTTC	CASSESQETQYF
-	TRBV19	TRBJ1-1	-	TGTGCCAGTAGTACTCAGGGGAACACTGAAGCTTTCTTT	CASSTQGNTEAFF
-	TRBV5-1	TRBJ1-4	-	TGCGCCAGCAGCCGGTGGGCGTCCCAGGGAGGGAATGAAAAACTGTTTTTT	CASSRWASQGGNEKLFF
-	TRBV6-5	TRBJ1-2	-	TGTGCCAGCAGGAGCTCAGGAGGGGGGCCTGGGGGCTACACCTTC	CASRSSGGGPGGYTF
-	TRBV11-3	TRBJ2-5	-	TGTGCCAGCAGCTTACGGACATCAGGGCAAGAGACCCAGTACTTC	CASSLRTSGQETQYF
TRBD1	TRBV29-1	TRBJ1-1	-	TGCAGCGTTGAGGCACAGGGGCGTGGAGCTTTCTTT	CSVEAQGRGAFF
TRBD1	TRBV24-1	TRBJ1-6	-	TGTGCCACCAGTGATTTGGGACAGGGGAGTACTCCACCCCTCCACTTT	CATSDLGQGSTPPLHF
-	TRBV10-3	TRBJ1-4	-	TGTGCCTCTGGACTAAGTTACAGTGAAAAACTGTTTTTT	CASGLSYSEKLFF
TRBD2	TRBV2	TRBJ2-5	-	TGTGCCAGCAGTTATAGCGGGGGGCCGGAGACCCAGTACTTC	CASSYSGGPETQYF
TRBD1	TRBV11-2	TRBJ1-2	-	TGTGCCAGCAGCTTAGTGACAGGGGGTGGCTACACCTTC	CASSLVTGGGYTF
-	TRBV12-3/TRBV12-4	TRBJ1-2	-	TGTGCCAGCACGGAGGGGTTAGAGGTTGGCTACACCTTC	CASTEGLEVGYTF
TRBD2	TRBV6-5	TRBJ2-3	-	TGTGCCAGCAGTTGGTCCCTAGCGGACACAGATACGCAGTATTTT	CASSWSLADTDTQYF
TRBD1	TRBV5-6	TRBJ2-1	-	TGTGCCAGCAGCTGGGGACAGTCCTACAATGAGCAGTTCTTC	CASSWGQSYNEQFF
-	TRBV27	TRBJ1-2	-	TGTGCCAGCAGTTTAGTCAGGGGATCCTATGGCTACACCTTC	CASSLVRGSYGYTF
-	TRBV5-1	TRBJ2-7	-	TGCGCCAGCAGCTTGACCGGGCCCCACTACGAGCAGTACTTC	CASSLTGPHYEQYF
-	TRBV6-5	TRBJ1-1	-	TGTGCCAGCAGTTACTATTCCATTTGGAATGAAGCTTTCTTT	CASSYYSIWNEAFF
TRBD1	TRBV13	TRBJ1-2	-	TGTGCCAGCAGCCGAGGGGGGACAGCTAACTATGGCTACACCTTC	CASSRGGTANYGYTF
-	TRBV19	TRBJ2-3	-	TGTGCCAGTAGCCGGATAGGTACAGATACGCAGTATTTT	CASSRIGTDTQYF
-	TRBV4-1	TRBJ2-5	once	TGCGCCAGCAGCCACAGAGTCCAAGAGACCCAGTACTTC	CASSHRVQETQYF
-	TRBV12-3/TRBV12-4	TRBJ1-1	-	TGTGCCAGCAGTTTAGCAAAATCTGAAGCTTTCTTT	CASSLAKSEAFF
-	TRBV5-1	TRBJ1-5	-	TGCGCCAGCAGCTTGGGAGGCAGGGGCCCTCCTCAGCCCCAGCATTTT	CASSLGGRGPPQPQHF
-	TRBV6-5	TRBJ1-1	-	TGTGCCAGCAGTTACGGGGGAAACACTGAAGCTTTCTTT	CASSYGGNTEAFF
-	TRBV7-9	TRBJ2-3	-	TGTGCCAGCAGCTTAGGGGGTAGGAATACGCAGTATTTT	CASSLGGRNTQYF
-	TRBV19	TRBJ2-1	-	TGTGCCAGTAGCTTGACAGATTACAATGAGCAGTTCTTC	CASSLTDYNEQFF
-	TRBV15	TRBJ2-1	-	TGTGCCACCAGCAGAGGACCCCTTGGTGAGCAGTTCTTC	CATSRGPLGEQFF
-	TRBV23-1	TRBJ1-2	-	TGCGCCAGCAGTCAACGGCCCTGGCCTTTCTATGGCTACACCTTC	CASSQRPWPFYGYTF
-	TRBV28	TRBJ1-1	-	TGTGCCAGCAGTTTATGGCTCTGGTCTGGGACCGAAGGATCCACTGAAGCTTTCTTT	CASSLWLWSGTEGSTEAFF
-	TRBV7-3	TRBJ2-5	-	TGTGCCAGCAGCTTAACGGGGGCTAAGCGTGAGACCCAGTACTTC	CASSLTGAKRETQYF
TRBD2	TRBV5-1	TRBJ2-1	-	TGCGCCAGCAGCTTGGTGGGGAGCGGGGGGGCGTCGCGGGAGCAGTTCTTC	CASSLVGSGGASREQFF
TRBD2	TRBV27	TRBJ2-5	-	TGTGCCAGCAGTGTAGGACTAGTCGGAGAGACCCAGTACTTC	CASSVGLVGETQYF
-	TRBV19	TRBJ2-5	few	TGTGCCAGTAGTAGGACTACCCTCAGGGAGACCCAGTACTTC	CASSRTTLRETQYF
-	TRBV18	TRBJ1-4	-	TGTGCCAGCTCACTGTCAGGGCAGGAAAAACTGTTTTTT	CASSLSGQEKLFF
-	TRBV18	TRBJ2-7	-	TGTGCCAGCTCTTGGATGAGTGCTGACGGCGGCGAGCAGTACTTC	CASSWMSADGGEQYF